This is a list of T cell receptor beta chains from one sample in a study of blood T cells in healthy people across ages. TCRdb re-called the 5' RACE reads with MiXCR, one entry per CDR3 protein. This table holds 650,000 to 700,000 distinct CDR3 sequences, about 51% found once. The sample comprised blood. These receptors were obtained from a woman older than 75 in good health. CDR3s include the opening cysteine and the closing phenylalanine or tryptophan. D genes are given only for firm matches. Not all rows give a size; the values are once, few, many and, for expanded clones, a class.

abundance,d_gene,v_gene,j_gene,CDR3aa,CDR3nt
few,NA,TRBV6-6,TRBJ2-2,CASSYSGDTGELFF,TGTGCCAGCAGTTACTCTGGGGACACCGGGGAGCTGTTTTTT
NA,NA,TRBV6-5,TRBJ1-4,CASSSFTTTFGANEKLFF,TGTGCCAGCAGTTCCTTCACAACCACCTTCGGGGCTAATGAAAAACTGTTTTTT
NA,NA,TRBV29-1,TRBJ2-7,CSVESRAYEQYF,TGCAGCGTTGAGTCCAGGGCCTACGAGCAGTACTTC
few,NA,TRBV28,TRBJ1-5,CASSPWGGNQPQHF,TGTGCCAGCAGTCCGTGGGGCGGCAATCAGCCCCAGCATTTT
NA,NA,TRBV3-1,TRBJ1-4,CASSLTFATNEKLFF,TGTGCCAGCAGCCTGACTTTTGCAACTAATGAAAAACTGTTTTTT
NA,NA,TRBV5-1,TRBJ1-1,CASKTRLNTEAFF,TGCGCCAGCAAGACAAGACTAAACACTGAAGCTTTCTTT
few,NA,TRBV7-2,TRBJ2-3,CASSPQRVDTQYF,TGTGCCAGCAGCCCCCAAAGAGTAGATACGCAGTATTTT
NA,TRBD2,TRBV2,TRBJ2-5,CASSEAQRGETQYF,TGTGCCAGCAGTGAAGCCCAGCGGGGGGAGACCCAGTACTTC
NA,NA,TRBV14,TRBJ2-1,CASSPGLGREHNEQFF,TGTGCCAGCAGCCCCGGACTGGGGAGAGAACACAATGAGCAGTTCTTC
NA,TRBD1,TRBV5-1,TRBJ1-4,CASSETGMGEKLFF,TGCGCCAGCAGCGAGACAGGGATGGGGGAAAAACTGTTTTTT
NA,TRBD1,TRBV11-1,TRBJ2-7,CASSLETGVTYEQYF,TGTGCCAGCAGCCTGGAGACAGGGGTCACCTACGAGCAGTACTTC
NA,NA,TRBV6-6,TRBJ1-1,CASSQGSEAFF,TGTGCCAGCAGCCAGGGGTCCGAAGCTTTCTTT
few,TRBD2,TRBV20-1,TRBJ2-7,CSAPRTSGNPYEQYF,TGCAGTGCTCCCAGGACTAGCGGTAACCCCTACGAGCAGTACTTC
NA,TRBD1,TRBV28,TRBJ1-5,CASSTRDSLQPQHF,TGTGCCAGCAGTACCAGGGACAGCCTTCAGCCCCAGCATTTT
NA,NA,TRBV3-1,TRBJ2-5,CASSDTRWEQYF,TGTGCCAGCAGCGATACCCGGTGGGAGCAGTACTTC
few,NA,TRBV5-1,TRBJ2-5,CASSPKRGQFQETQYF,TGCGCCAGCAGCCCCAAGCGAGGCCAATTCCAAGAGACCCAGTACTTC
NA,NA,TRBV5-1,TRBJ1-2,CASSLDSSSYYGYTF,TGCGCCAGCAGCTTGGATTCCAGCAGCTACTATGGCTACACCTTC
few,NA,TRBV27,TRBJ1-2,CASSLAQKARGYTF,TGTGCCAGCAGTTTAGCCCAGAAAGCGCGTGGCTACACCTTC
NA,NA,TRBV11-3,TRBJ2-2,CASRRGRNTGELFF,TGTGCCAGCAGACGGGGGAGGAACACCGGGGAGCTGTTTTTT
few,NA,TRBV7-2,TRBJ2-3,CASSSLRVGGLDTQYF,TGTGCCAGCAGCTCCCTTAGGGTGGGGGGCTTAGATACGCAGTATTTT
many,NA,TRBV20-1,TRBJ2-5,CSAKRAEETQYF,TGCAGTGCCAAGAGAGCGGAAGAGACCCAGTACTTC
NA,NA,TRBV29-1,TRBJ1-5,CSVSFRNQPQHF,TGCAGCGTTAGTTTTCGCAATCAGCCCCAGCATTTT
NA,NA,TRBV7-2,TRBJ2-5,CASSLGGRYQETQYF,TGTGCCAGCAGCTTGGGGGGCCGCTACCAAGAGACCCAGTACTTC
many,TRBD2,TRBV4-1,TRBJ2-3,CASSQAPSGGDTDTQYF,TGCGCCAGCAGCCAAGCACCTAGCGGAGGGGATACAGATACGCAGTATTTT
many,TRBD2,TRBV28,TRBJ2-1,CASRSGRSRSYNEQFF,TGTGCCAGCAGAAGCGGGAGGAGTAGATCCTACAATGAGCAGTTCTTC
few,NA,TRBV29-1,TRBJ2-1,CSVEAVSRVNEQFF,TGCAGCGTTGAAGCCGTGTCTAGGGTCAATGAGCAGTTCTTC
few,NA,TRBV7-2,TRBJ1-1,CASSSFPQNEAFF,TGTGCCAGCAGCTCCTTCCCCCAAAATGAAGCTTTCTTT
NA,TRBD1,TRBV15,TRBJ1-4,CATSSKTGGGGEKLFF,TGTGCCACCAGCAGCAAAACAGGGGGCGGGGGTGAAAAACTGTTTTTT
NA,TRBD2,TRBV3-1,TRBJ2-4,CASSQRGDDIQYF,TGTGCCAGCAGCCAGCGGGGGGATGACATTCAGTACTTC
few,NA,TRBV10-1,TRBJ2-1,CASSESLWGRDEQFF,TGCGCCAGCAGTGAGAGTTTGTGGGGGCGCGATGAGCAGTTCTTC
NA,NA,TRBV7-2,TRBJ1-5,CASSLDGTSGRGGAQHF,TGTGCCAGCAGCTTAGACGGGACTAGCGGGAGGGGTGGGGCGCAGCATTTT
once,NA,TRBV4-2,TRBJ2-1,CASSSASASFYNEQFF,TGTGCCAGCAGCTCAGCTAGCGCATCGTTCTACAATGAGCAGTTCTTC
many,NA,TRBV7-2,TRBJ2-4,CASSFPVDAKNIQYF,TGTGCCAGCAGCTTTCCGGTTGATGCCAAAAACATTCAGTACTTC
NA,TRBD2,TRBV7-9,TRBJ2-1,CASSWTSGSVERFF,TGTGCCAGCAGCTGGACTAGCGGGAGTGTTGAGCGGTTCTTC
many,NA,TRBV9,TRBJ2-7,CASSVGKEMDYEQYF,TGTGCCAGCAGCGTAGGAAAGGAAATGGACTACGAGCAGTACTTC
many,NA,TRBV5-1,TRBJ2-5,CASREHKETQYF,TGCGCCAGCAGGGAGCATAAAGAGACCCAGTACTTC
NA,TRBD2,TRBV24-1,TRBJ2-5,CATSDFAHSGRTETQYF,TGTGCCACCAGTGATTTTGCGCATAGCGGGAGGACGGAGACCCAGTACTTC